Included here is one T cell receptor beta chain sequence, with context. Its antigen is not known. The J segment lost 3 bases and the V segment lost 1 base, leaving 14 bases of the junction unmatched. The CDR3 is 18 residues long. Germline CDR1 LGHNA, CDR2 YSLEER. This specimen comes from a study of cytomegalovirus exposure and HLA in healthy donors. The study's findings and limits: By HLA locus, TCR association rates varied in a later analysis, with DRB1 showing the most and HLA-C the fewest.

PCR employed 60 Vbeta and 13 Jbeta primers. Repertoires were generated with immunoSEQ multiplex PCR, while TCRdb's copy carries only in-frame clones and drops some. Among over 90,000 clones listed, 55% to 80% were seen once. Donors in the study were healthy people who gave bone marrow. The sample was PBMCs. The source of this sequence is a man in his forties or fifties in good health and CMV-seronegative. This chain uses TRBV4-3 with TRBJ2-7; TRBD1 matches 8 bases. CDR3 nucleotides: TGCGCCAGCAGCCAAGCATCTCCCGGACAGGGATATATCTACGAGCAGTACTTC. It encodes CASSQASPGQGYIYEQYF.